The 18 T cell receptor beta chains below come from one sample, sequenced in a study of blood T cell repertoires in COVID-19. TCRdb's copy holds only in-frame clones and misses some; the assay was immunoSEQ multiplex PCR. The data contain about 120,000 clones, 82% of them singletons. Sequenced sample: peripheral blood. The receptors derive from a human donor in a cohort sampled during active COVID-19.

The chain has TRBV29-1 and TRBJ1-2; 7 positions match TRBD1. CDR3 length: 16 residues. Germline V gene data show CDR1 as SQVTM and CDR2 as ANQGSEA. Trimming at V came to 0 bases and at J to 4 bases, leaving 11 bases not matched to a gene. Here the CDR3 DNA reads TGCAGCGTTGAAGAGTGGAGGGACAGATCTGGCTATGGCTACACCTTC. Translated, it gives CSVEEWRDRSGYGYTF. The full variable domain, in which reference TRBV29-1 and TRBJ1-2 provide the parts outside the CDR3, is SAVISQKPSRDICQRGTSLTIQCQVDSQVTMMFWYRQQPGQSLTLIATANQGSEATYESGFVIDKFPISRPNLTFSTLTVSNMSPEDSSIYLCSVEEWRDRSGYGYTFGSGTRLTVV.

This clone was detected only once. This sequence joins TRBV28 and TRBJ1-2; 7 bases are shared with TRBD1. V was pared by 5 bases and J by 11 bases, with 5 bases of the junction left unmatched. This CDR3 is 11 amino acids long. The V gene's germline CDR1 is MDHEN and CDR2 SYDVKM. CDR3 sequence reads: CASSVPGQYTF. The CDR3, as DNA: TGTGCCAGCAGTGTTCCGGGACAGTACACCTTC.

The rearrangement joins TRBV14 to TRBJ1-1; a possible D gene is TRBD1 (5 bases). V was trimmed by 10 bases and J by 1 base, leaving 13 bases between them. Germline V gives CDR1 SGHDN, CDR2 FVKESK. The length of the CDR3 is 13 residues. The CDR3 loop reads CATREGRNTEAFF. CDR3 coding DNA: TGTGCCACCAGGGAAGGGAGGAACACTGAAGCTTTCTTT.

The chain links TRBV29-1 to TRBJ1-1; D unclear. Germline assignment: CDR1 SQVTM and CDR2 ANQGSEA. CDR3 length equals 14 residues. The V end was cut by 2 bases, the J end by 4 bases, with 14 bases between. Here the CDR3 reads CSVETSQRSTEAFF. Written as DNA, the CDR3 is TGCAGCGTTGAAACGTCGCAGCGGAGCACTGAAGCTTTCTTT.

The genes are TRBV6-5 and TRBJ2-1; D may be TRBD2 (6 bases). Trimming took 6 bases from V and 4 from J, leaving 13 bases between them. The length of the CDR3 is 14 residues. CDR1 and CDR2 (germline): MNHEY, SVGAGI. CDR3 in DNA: TGTGCCAGCAGGTTGGGGGGACCATACAATGAGCAGTTCTTC. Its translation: CASRLGGPYNEQFF.

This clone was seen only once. The CDR3 reads CASSYASGGPREQFF. In DNA form, the CDR3 reads TGTGCCAGCAGTTACGCTAGCGGGGGGCCTCGTGAGCAGTTCTTC. The rearrangement links TRBV6-5 to TRBJ2-1; TRBD2 matches 11 bases. Trimming cost V 2 bases and J 9 bases; bases outside gene matches: 6. The CDR3 runs to 15 residues. CDR1 and CDR2 from the germline V gene are MNHEY and SVGAGI.

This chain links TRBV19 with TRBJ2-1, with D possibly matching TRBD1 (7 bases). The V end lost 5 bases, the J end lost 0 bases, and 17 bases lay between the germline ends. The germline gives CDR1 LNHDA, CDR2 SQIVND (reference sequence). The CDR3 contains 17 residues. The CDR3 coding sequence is TGTGCCAGTAGTCAGGGGGTAGGGGGGAGCTCCTACAATGAGCAGTTCTTC. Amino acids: CASSQGVGGSSYNEQFF.

CDR3 loop: CASSAGLAGGGETQYF. The CDR3 DNA is TGTGCCAGCAGCGCGGGACTAGCGGGGGGAGGGGAGACCCAGTACTTC. The V and J genes are TRBV7-9 and TRBJ2-5; 15 bases line up with TRBD2. Trimming removed 5 bases from V and 5 bases from J; junction bases left unmatched: 6. Germline values: CDR1 SEHNR, CDR2 FQNEAQ (reference sequence). The CDR3 runs to 16 residues. The variable domain in full, completed from reference TRBV7-9 and TRBJ2-5, reads DTGVSQNPRHKITKRGQNVTFRCDPISEHNRLYWYRQTLGQGPEFLTYFQNEAQLEKSRLLSDRFSAERPKGSFSTLEIQRTEQGDSAMYLCASSAGLAGGGETQYFGPGTRLLVL.

CDR3 coding DNA: TGTGCCAGCTCACCTGAGTCCTATAATTCACCCCTCCACTTT. Translation gives CASSPESYNSPLHF. The chain uses TRBV18 and TRBJ1-6; D is uncertain. The CDR3 totals 14 residues. Germline CDR1 reads KGHSH; CDR2 reads LQKENI. Trimming removed 3 bases from V and 1 base from J, with 4 bases in between.

CDR3 protein: CASSFGQDNGYTF. The CDR3 nucleotides are TGTGCCAGCAGTTTTGGACAGGATAATGGCTACACCTTC. V is TRBV12-3 or TRBV12-4 and J is TRBJ1-2, with TRBD1 matching over 7 bases. The CDR3 totals 13 residues. After removal of 3 bases from V and 6 bases from J, the junction contained 4 bases not matched to a gene.

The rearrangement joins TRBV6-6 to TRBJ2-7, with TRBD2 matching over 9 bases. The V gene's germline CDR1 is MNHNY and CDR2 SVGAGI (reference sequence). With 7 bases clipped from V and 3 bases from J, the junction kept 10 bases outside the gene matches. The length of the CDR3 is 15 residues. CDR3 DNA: TGTGCCAGCACCCCACGGACTAGCGAGAGCTACGAGCAGTACTTC. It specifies CASTPRTSESYEQYF.

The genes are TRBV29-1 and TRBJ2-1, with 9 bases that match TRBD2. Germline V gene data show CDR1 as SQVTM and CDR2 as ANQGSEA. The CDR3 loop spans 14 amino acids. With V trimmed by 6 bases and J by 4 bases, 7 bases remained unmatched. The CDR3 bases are TGCAGCGTGCAAACTAGCGGGCGTTACAATGAGCAGTTCTTC. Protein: CSVQTSGRYNEQFF.

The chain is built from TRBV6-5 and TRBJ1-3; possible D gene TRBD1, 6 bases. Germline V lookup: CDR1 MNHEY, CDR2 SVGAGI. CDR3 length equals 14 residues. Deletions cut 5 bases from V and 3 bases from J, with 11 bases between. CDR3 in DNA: TGTGCCAGCAGTCCCGGACAGTTTGGAAACACCATATATTTT. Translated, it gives CASSPGQFGNTIYF.

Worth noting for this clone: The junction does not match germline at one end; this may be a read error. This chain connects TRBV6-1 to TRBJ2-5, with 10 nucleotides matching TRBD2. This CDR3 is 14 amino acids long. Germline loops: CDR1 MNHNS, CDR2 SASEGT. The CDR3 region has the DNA TGTGCCAGCAGTCAAGCGGGGGGGCTTGAGACCCAGTACTTC. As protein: CASSQAGGLETQYF.

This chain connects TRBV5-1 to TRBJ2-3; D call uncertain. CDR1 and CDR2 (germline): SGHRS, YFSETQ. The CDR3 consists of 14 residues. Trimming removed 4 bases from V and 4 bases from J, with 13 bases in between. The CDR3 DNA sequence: TGCGCCAGCAGCCCAACTACGGTCGCAGATACGCAGTATTTT. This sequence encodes CASSPTTVADTQYF.

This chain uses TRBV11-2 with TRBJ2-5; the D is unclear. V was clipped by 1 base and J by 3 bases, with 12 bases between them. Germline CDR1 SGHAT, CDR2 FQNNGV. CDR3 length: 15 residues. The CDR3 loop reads CASSLVGIPKETQYF. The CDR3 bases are TGTGCCAGCAGCTTAGTGGGCATCCCGAAAGAGACCCAGTACTTC.

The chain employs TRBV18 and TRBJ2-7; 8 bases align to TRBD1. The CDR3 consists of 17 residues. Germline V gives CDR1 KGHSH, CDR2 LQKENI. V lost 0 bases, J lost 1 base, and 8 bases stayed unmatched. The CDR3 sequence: CASSPPVSQGGSYEQYF. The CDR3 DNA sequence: TGTGCCAGCTCACCACCGGTTTCACAGGGGGGATCCTACGAGCAGTACTTC.

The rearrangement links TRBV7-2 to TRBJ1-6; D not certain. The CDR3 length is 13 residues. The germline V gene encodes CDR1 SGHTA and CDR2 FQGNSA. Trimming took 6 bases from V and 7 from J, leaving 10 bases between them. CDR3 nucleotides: TGTGCCAGCAGAAGGCAGGAAAATTCACCCCTCCACTTT. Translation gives CASRRQENSPLHF.